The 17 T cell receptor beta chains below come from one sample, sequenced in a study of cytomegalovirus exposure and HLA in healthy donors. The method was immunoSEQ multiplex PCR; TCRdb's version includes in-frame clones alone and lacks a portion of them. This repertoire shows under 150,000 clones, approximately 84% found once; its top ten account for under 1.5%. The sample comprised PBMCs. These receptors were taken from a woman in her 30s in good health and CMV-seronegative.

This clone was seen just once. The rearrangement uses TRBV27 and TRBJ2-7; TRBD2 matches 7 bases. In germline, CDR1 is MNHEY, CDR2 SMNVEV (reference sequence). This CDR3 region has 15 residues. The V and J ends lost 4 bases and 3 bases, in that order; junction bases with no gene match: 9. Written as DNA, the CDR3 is TGTGCCAGCAGTTCCATCACGGGGAGGGACTACGAGCAGTACTTC. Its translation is CASSSITGRDYEQYF.

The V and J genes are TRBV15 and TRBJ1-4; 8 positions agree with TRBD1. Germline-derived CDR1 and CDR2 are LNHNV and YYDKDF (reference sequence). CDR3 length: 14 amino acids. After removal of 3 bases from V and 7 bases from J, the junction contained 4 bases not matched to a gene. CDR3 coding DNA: TGTGCCACCAGCAGGGACAGGGTGGGTGAAAAACTGTTTTTT. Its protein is CATSRDRVGEKLFF. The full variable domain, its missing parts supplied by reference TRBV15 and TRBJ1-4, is DAMVIQNPRYQVTQFGKPVTLSCSQTLNHNVMYWYQQKSSQAPKLLFHYYDKDFNNEADTPDNFQSRRPNTSFCFLDIRSPGLGDTAMYLCATSRDRVGEKLFFGSGTQLSVL.

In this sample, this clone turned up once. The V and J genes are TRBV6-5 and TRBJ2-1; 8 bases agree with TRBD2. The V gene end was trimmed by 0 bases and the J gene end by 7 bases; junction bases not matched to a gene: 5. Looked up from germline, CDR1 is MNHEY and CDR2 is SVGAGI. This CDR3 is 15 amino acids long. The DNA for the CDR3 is TGTGCCAGCAGTTACTCGCGGGGGGCCAGGAATGAGCAGTTCTTC. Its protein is CASSYSRGARNEQFF.

The CDR3 DNA is TGTGCCAGTAGCTACGACAGTGGAAAGCCCCAGCATTTT. Protein: CASSYDSGKPQHF. This chain joins TRBV19 and TRBJ1-5; D might be TRBD1 (5 bases). Germline CDR1 LNHDA, CDR2 SQIVND (reference sequence). The CDR3 is 13 amino acids. Trimming left V 6 bases short and J 8 bases short, with 14 bases between.

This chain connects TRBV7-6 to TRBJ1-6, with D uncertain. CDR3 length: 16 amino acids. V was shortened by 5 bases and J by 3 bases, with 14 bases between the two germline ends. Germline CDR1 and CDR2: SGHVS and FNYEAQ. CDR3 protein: CASSAAGRNYNSPLHF. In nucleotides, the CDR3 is TGTGCCAGCAGCGCCGCCGGGAGAAACTATAATTCACCCCTCCACTTT.

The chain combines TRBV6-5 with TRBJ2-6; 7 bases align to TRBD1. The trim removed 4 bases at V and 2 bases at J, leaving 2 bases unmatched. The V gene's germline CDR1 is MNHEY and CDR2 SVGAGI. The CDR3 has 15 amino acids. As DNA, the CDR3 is TGTGCCAGCAGTTCCCAGGGGGCTGGGGCCAACGTCCTGACTTTC. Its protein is CASSSQGAGANVLTF.

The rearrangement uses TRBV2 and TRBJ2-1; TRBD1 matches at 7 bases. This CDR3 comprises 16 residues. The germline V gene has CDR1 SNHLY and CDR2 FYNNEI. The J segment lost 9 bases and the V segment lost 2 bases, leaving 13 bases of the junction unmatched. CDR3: CASSELRTGNFGEQFF. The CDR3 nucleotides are TGTGCCAGCAGTGAATTACGGACAGGTAACTTTGGTGAGCAGTTCTTC.

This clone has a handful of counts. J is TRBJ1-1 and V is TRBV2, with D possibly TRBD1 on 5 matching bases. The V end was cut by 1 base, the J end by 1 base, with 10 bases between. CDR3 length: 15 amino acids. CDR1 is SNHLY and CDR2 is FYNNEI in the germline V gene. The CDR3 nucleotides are TGTGCCAGCAGTGAAGGGGGGGACGGGAACACTGAAGCTTTCTTT. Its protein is CASSEGGDGNTEAFF.

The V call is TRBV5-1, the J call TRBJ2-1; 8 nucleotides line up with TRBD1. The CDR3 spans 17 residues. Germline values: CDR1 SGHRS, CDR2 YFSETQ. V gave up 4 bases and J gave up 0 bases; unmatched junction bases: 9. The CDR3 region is CASSIGQGGLSYNEQFF. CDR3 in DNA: TGCGCCAGCAGCATCGGACAGGGAGGTCTCTCCTACAATGAGCAGTTCTTC.

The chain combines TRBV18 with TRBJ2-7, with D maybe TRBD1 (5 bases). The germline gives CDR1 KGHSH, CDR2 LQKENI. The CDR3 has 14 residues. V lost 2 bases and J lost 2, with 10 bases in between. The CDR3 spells CASSPGHPTYEQYF. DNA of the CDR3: TGTGCCAGCTCACCAGGACATCCAACCTACGAGCAGTACTTC.

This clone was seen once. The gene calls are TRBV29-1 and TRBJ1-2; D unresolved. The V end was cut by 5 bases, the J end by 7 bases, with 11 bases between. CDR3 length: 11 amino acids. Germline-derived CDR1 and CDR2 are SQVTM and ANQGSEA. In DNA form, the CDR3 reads TGCAGCGTTAACAGAGCGGGTGGCTACACCTTC. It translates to CSVNRAGGYTF.

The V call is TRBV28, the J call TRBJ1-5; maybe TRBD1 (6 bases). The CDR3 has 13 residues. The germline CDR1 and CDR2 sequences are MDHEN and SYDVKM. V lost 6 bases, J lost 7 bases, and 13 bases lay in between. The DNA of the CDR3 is TGTGCCAGCAGCCTACAGGGTCGACAGCCCCAGCATTTT. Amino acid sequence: CASSLQGRQPQHF.

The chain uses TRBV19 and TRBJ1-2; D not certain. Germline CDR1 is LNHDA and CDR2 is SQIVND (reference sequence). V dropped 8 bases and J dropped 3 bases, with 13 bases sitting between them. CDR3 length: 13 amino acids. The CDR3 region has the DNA TGTGCCAGTTATAGCCGTCTTTACTATGGCTACACCTTC. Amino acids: CASYSRLYYGYTF.

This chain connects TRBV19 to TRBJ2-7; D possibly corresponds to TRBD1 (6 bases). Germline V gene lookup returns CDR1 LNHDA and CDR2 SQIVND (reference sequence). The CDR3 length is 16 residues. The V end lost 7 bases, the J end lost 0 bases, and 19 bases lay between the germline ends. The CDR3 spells CASKIQQGQSSYEQYF. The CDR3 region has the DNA TGTGCCAGTAAAATTCAACAGGGCCAGAGCTCCTACGAGCAGTACTTC.

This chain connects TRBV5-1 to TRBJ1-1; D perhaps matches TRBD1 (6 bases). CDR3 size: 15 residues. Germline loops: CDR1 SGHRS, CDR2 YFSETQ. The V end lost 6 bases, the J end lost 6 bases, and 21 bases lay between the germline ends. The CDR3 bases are TGCGCCAGCACCAAACCGGGACAATTAGGCTCTGAAGCTTTCTTT. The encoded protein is CASTKPGQLGSEAFF.

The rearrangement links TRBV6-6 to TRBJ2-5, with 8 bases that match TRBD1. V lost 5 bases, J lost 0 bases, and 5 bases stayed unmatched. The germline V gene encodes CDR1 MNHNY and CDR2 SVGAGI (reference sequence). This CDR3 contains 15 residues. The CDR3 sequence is CASSDRGGDQETQYF. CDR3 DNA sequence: TGTGCCAGCAGTGACAGGGGAGGTGACCAAGAGACCCAGTACTTC.

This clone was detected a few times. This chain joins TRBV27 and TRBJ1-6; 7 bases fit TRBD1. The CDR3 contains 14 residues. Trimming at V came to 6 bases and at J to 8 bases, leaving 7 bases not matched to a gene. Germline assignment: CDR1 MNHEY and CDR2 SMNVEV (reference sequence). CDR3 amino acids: CASRRTGQYSPLHF. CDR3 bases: TGTGCCAGCAGAAGGACGGGACAGTATTCACCCCTCCACTTT.